One and the same sample provided the 16 T cell receptor beta chains below, sequenced in a study of cytomegalovirus exposure and HLA in healthy donors. Measured with immunoSEQ multiplex PCR; TCRdb has only the in-frame clones, and not every one. The table shows 300,000 to 400,000 clones, with approximately 86% occurring only once. Sequencing was performed on PBMCs. The receptor source for this set is a man aged 30 to 39 in good health and CMV-seronegative.

Written as DNA, the CDR3 is TGTGCCAGTAGTTTCCCGCGGGAGGCCCTCAATGAGCAGTTCTTC. It yields the protein CASSFPREALNEQFF. The chain uses TRBV19 and TRBJ2-1; 8 nucleotides align to TRBD2. Germline CDR1 is LNHDA and CDR2 is SQIVND (reference sequence). The CDR3 length is 15 residues. After removal of 5 bases from V and 6 bases from J, the junction contained 9 bases not matched to a gene.

The chain uses TRBV7-8 and TRBJ2-5; TRBD2 might be the D (6 bases). The germline V gene encodes CDR1 SGHVS and CDR2 FQNEAQ. This CDR3 comprises 15 residues. Trimming removed 8 bases from V and 5 bases from J, with 21 bases in between. The CDR3 region has the DNA TGTGCCAGCGCCTTTCCCCGGGACTTAAGGGAGACCCAGTACTTC. Translating it yields CASAFPRDLRETQYF. Full variable domain (remainder filled in from reference TRBV7-8 and TRBJ2-5): GAGVSQSPRYKVAKRGQDVALRCDPISGHVSLFWYQQALGQGPEFLTYFQNEAQLDKSGLPSDRFFAERPEGSVSTLKIQRTQQEDSAVYLCASAFPRDLRETQYFGPGTRLLVL.

This clone was seen once. The chain is built from TRBV19 and TRBJ2-3, with 7 positions matching TRBD1. V gave up 6 bases and J gave up 1 base; unmatched junction bases: 7. The CDR3 runs to 15 residues. Germline CDR1 and CDR2: LNHDA and SQIVND (reference sequence). The CDR3 is CASRKGQVRTDTQYF. CDR3 coding DNA: TGTGCCAGTAGGAAAGGACAGGTGCGCACAGATACGCAGTATTTT.

In this sample, this clone turned up once. The rearrangement links TRBV18 to TRBJ2-5; D perhaps matches TRBD1 (5 bases). Germline-derived CDR1 and CDR2 are KGHSH and LQKENI. Trimming pared 3 bases from V and 1 base from J, leaving 9 bases between. The CDR3 loop spans 14 amino acids. The CDR3 DNA reads as TGTGCCAGCTCACCCAGGGCCGCCCAAGAGACCCAGTACTTC. This encodes CASSPRAAQETQYF.

CDR3 sequence reads: CASSQSTGGRVETQYF. CDR3 sequence (DNA): TGCGCCAGCAGCCAGTCGACAGGGGGCCGGGTGGAGACCCAGTACTTC. The V call is TRBV4-3, the J call TRBJ2-5; 10 nucleotides match TRBD1. The V segment lost 3 bases and the J segment 5 bases; nucleotides outside the gene matches: 9. The CDR3 sequence is 16 residues long. CDR1 LGHNA and CDR2 YSLEER come from the germline V gene.

The rearrangement uses TRBV4-1 and TRBJ1-4; TRBD1 is a possible D gene (5 bases). The V end was cut by 6 bases, the J end by 7 bases, with 21 bases between. The CDR3 contains 16 residues. Germline V gene lookup returns CDR1 MGHRA and CDR2 YSYEKL. The CDR3 DNA is TGCGCCAGCAGGGGGGGAAGAGGGCAGGGTTTTGAAAAACTGTTTTTT. Translated, it gives CASRGGRGQGFEKLFF.

The gene calls are TRBV9 and TRBJ2-5; 9 nucleotides align to TRBD2. The CDR3 has 17 amino acids. Germline V lookup: CDR1 SGDLS, CDR2 YYNGEE. V lost 3 bases, J lost 10 bases, and 19 bases stayed unmatched. CDR3 DNA sequence: TGTGCCAGCAGCGAAGATGTAGCGGGGGCCCTGGGAGGAAGCCAGTACTTC. Translating gives CASSEDVAGALGGSQYF. The whole variable domain, filled in from reference TRBV9 and TRBJ2-5, reads DSGVTQTPKHLITATGQRVTLRCSPRSGDLSVYWYQQSLDQGLQFLIQYYNGEERAKGNILERFSAQQFPDLHSELNLSSLELGDSALYFCASSEDVAGALGGSQYFGPGTRLLVL.

J is TRBJ2-7 and V is TRBV4-2; TRBD1 agrees at 9 bases. The trim removed 3 bases at V and 1 base at J, leaving 13 bases unmatched. From germline, CDR1 is LGHNA and CDR2 YNFKEQ. The CDR3 consists of 18 residues. DNA for the CDR3: TGTGCCAGCAGCCATCACACGGGACAGGGTGAGGATTCCTACGAGCAGTACTTC. This sequence encodes CASSHHTGQGEDSYEQYF.

V usage is TRBV11-3 and J usage is TRBJ2-3; a possible D gene is TRBD1 (6 bases). Germline assignment: CDR1 SGHNT and CDR2 YENEEA. Trimming left V 1 base short and J 0 bases short, with 8 bases between. This CDR3 contains 15 residues. CDR3 nucleotides: TGTGCCAGCAGCTTAGGACAGGCCAGCACAGATACGCAGTATTTT. Protein sequence: CASSLGQASTDTQYF. The full variable domain, completed using reference TRBV11-3 and TRBJ2-3, is EAGVVQSPRYKIIEKKQPVAFWCNPISGHNTLYWYLQNLGQGPELLIRYENEEAVDDSQLPKDRFSAERLKGVDSTLKIQPAELGDSAVYLCASSLGQASTDTQYFGPGTRLTVL.

V gene TRBV18 combines with J gene TRBJ1-2; D is ambiguous. CDR1 is KGHSH, CDR2 LQKENI, per germline. CDR3 length: 14 residues. V was clipped by 2 bases and J by 4 bases, with 11 bases between them. DNA for the CDR3: TGTGCCAGCTCACCAGAGGGAACGGGCTATGGCTACACCTTC. This codes for CASSPEGTGYGYTF. Using reference TRBV18 and TRBJ1-2 for the parts outside the CDR3, the full variable domain is NAGVMQNPRHLVRRRGQEARLRCSPMKGHSHVYWYRQLPEEGLKFMVYLQKENIIDESGMPKERFSAEFPKEGPSILRIQQVVRGDSAAYFCASSPEGTGYGYTFGSGTRLTVV.

The chain couples TRBV5-1 to TRBJ2-7, with TRBD2 identical over 14 bases. There are 17 residues in the CDR3. The V segment lost 4 bases and the J segment 4 bases; nucleotides outside the gene matches: 10. Germline loops: CDR1 SGHRS, CDR2 YFSETQ. The DNA for the CDR3 is TGCGCCAGCAGCCTAATCACCGGGACTAGCGGGGGTTACGAGCAGTACTTC. The encoded protein is CASSLITGTSGGYEQYF.

The chain joins TRBV7-8 to TRBJ2-2, with 8 bases that match TRBD1. CDR3 length equals 15 residues. The germline CDR1 and CDR2 sequences are SGHVS and FQNEAQ. Unmatched junction bases numbered 5, after V lost 5 bases and J lost 3 bases. The CDR3 DNA reads TGTGCCAGCAGCGGGAGACAGGGGTACACCGGGGAGCTGTTTTTT. Translated: CASSGRQGYTGELFF.

J is TRBJ1-5 and V is TRBV27; 9 bases match TRBD1. The trim removed 5 bases at V and 7 bases at J, leaving 9 bases unmatched. Looked up from germline, CDR1 is MNHEY and CDR2 is SMNVEV (reference sequence). The CDR3 extends over 15 amino acids. CDR3 amino acids: CASSPYRGQEQPQHF. For the CDR3, the DNA is TGTGCCAGCAGTCCTTACAGGGGGCAGGAGCAGCCCCAGCATTTT.

The chain recombines TRBV10-3 with TRBJ1-6, with TRBD1 matching 8 bases. The CDR3 has 14 residues. The germline CDR1 and CDR2 sequences are ENHRY and SYGVKD. Germline trimming cut 6 bases from V and 6 bases from J; bases unmatched to any gene: 4. CDR3 loop: CAIRGGQVNSPLHF. CDR3 sequence (DNA): TGTGCCATCAGGGGGGGACAGGTTAATTCACCCCTCCACTTT.

The table lists this clone with a count of one. The J gene is TRBJ2-1, the V gene TRBV11-1; D is ambiguous. Germline CDR1 and CDR2: SGHAT and FQDESV (reference sequence). The CDR3 contains 16 residues. V shed 1 base and J shed 4 bases, with 14 bases lying between them. The CDR3 DNA follows: TGTGCCAGCAGCTTAGGGTCGCACATCAGGTACAATGAGCAGTTCTTC. As protein: CASSLGSHIRYNEQFF. Using reference TRBV11-1 and TRBJ2-1 for the parts outside the CDR3, the full variable domain is EAEVAQSPRYKITEKSQAVAFWCDPISGHATLYWYRQILGQGPELLVQFQDESVVDDSQLPKDRFSAERLKGVDSTLKIQPAELGDSAMYLCASSLGSHIRYNEQFFGPGTRLTVL.

Written as DNA, the CDR3 is TGTGCCAGCAGTCTCGGGGTGGAGCAGTACTTC. It codes for CASSLGVEQYF. The chain couples TRBV6-5 to TRBJ2-7; D might be TRBD2 (5 bases). Germline CDR1 and CDR2: MNHEY and SVGAGI. V dropped 5 bases and J dropped 7 bases, with 9 bases sitting between them. The CDR3 has 11 amino acids.